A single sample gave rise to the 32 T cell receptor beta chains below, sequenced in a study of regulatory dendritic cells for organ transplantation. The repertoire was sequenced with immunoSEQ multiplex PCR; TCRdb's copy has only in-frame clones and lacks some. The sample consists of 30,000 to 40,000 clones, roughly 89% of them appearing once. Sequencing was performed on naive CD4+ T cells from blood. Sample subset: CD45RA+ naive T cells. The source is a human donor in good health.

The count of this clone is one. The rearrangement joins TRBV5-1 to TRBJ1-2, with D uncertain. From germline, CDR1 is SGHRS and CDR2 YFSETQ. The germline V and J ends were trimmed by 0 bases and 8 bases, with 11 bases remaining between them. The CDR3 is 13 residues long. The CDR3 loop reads CASSLAAGGGYTF. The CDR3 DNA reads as TGCGCCAGCAGCTTGGCGGCAGGAGGCGGCTACACCTTC.

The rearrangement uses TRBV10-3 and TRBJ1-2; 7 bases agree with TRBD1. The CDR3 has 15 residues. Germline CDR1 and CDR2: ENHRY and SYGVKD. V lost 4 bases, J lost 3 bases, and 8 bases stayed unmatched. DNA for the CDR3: TGTGCCATCAGTGGTCGGCAGGGGGGGGACTATGGCTACACCTTC. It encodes CAISGRQGGDYGYTF.

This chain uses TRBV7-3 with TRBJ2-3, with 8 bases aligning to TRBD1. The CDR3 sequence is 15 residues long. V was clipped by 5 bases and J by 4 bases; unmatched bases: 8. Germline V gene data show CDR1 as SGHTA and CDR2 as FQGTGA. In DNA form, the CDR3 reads TGTGCCAGCAGCCTAGGACAGGGCTGGGCAGATACGCAGTATTTT. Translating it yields CASSLGQGWADTQYF.

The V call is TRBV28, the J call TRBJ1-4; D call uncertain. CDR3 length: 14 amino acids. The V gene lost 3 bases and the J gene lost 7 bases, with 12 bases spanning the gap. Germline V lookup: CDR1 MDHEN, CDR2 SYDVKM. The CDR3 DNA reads TGTGCCAGCAGTTTGGACCCGAGTTTTGAAAAACTGTTTTTT. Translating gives CASSLDPSFEKLFF.

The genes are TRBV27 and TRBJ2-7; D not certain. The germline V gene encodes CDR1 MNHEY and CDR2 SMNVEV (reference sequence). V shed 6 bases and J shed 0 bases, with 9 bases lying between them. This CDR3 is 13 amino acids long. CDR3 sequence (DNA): TGTGCCAGCAGCTGGTCGGCCTCCTACGAGCAGTACTTC. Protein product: CASSWSASYEQYF.

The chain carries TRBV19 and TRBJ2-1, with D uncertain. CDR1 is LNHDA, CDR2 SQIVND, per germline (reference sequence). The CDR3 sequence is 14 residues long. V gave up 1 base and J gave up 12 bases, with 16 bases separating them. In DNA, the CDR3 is TGTGCCAGTAGTATAGTAGGGCTGGGTATCGGGCAGTTCTTC. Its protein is CASSIVGLGIGQFF.

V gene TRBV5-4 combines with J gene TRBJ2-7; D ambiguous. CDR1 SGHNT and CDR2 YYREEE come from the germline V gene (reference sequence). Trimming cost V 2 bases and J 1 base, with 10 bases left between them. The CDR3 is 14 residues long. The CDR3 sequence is CASSFTGHSYEQYF. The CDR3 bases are TGTGCCAGCAGCTTTACGGGCCATTCCTACGAGCAGTACTTC.

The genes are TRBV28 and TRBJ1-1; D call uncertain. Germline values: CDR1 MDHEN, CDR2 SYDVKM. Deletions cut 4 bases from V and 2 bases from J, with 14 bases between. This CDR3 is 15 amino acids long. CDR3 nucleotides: TGTGCCAGCAGTTCCCAGAGGAGTGCTAACACTGAAGCTTTCTTT. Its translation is CASSSQRSANTEAFF.

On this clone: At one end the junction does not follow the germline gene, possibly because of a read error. Here the CDR3 reads CASSFRGLVERSF. In DNA form, the CDR3 reads TGTGCCAGTAGTTTCCGTGGACTAGTTGAAAGGAGTTTT. The V gene is TRBV19, the J gene TRBJ2-3, with TRBD2 identical over 7 bases. Looked up from germline, CDR1 is LNHDA and CDR2 is SQIVND (reference sequence). This CDR3 has 13 amino acids.

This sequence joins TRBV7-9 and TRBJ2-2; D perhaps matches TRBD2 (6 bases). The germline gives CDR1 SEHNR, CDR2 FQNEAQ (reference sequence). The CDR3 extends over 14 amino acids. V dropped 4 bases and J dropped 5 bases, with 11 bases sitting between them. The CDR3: CASSWGVVTGELFF. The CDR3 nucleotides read TGTGCCAGCAGCTGGGGGGTCGTAACCGGGGAGCTGTTTTTT.

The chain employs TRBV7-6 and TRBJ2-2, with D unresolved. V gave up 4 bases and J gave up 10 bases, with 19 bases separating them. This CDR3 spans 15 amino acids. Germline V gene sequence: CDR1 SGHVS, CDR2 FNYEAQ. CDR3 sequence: CASSYAPGPKEELFF. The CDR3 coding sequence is TGTGCCAGCAGCTATGCCCCCGGGCCCAAGGAGGAGCTGTTTTTT.

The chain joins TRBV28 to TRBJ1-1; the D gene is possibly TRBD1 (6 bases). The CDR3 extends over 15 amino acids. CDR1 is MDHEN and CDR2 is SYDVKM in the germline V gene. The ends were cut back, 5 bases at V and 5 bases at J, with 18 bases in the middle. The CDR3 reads CASSVLQGGPTEAFF. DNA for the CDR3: TGTGCCAGCAGTGTACTACAGGGTGGCCCGACTGAAGCTTTCTTT.

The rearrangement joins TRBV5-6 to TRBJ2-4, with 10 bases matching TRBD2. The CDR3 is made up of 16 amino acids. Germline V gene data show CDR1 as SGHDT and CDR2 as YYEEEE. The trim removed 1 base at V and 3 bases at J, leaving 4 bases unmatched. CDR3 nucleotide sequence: TGTGCCAGCAGCTTGCCTCTAGCGGGGGTCAAAAACATTCAGTACTTC. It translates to CASSLPLAGVKNIQYF.

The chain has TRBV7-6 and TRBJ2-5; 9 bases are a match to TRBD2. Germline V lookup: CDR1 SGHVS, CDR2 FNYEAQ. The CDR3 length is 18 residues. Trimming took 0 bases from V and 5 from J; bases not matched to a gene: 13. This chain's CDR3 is CASSLAVRPSGTPETQYF. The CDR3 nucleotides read TGTGCCAGCAGCTTAGCAGTCAGGCCTAGCGGGACTCCGGAGACCCAGTACTTC.

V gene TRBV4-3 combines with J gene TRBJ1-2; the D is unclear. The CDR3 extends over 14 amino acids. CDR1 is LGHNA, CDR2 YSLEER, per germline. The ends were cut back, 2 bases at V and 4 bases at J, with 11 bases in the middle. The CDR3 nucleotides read TGCGCCAGCAGCCAAAAAGGACGGAGCTATGGCTACACCTTC. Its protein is CASSQKGRSYGYTF.

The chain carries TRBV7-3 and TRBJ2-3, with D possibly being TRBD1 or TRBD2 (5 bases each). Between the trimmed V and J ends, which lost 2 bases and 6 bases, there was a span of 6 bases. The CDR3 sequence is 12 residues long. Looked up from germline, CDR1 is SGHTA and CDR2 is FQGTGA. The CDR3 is CASSLWGDTQYF. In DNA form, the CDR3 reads TGTGCCAGCAGCTTATGGGGGGATACGCAGTATTTT.

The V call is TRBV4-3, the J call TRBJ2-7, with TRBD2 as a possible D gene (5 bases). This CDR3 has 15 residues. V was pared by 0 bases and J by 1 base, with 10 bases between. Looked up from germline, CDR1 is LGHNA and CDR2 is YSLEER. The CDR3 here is CASSQDIRGSYEQYF. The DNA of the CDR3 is TGCGCCAGCAGCCAAGATATTCGGGGATCCTACGAGCAGTACTTC.

This chain's CDR3 is CASSVTTDREKNIQYF. The CDR3 nucleotides read TGTGCCAGCAGCGTAACTACTGACAGGGAAAAAAACATTCAGTACTTC. This chain connects TRBV9 to TRBJ2-4; 7 bases are a match to TRBD1. There are 16 residues in the CDR3. With V trimmed by 1 base and J by 4 bases, 8 bases remained unmatched. Germline V gene data show CDR1 as SGDLS and CDR2 as YYNGEE.

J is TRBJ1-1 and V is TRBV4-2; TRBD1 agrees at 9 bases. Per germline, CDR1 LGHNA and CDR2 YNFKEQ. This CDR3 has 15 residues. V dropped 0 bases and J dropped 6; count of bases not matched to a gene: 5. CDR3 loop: CASSQDLDRGAEAFF. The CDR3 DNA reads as TGTGCCAGCAGCCAAGATTTGGACAGGGGCGCTGAAGCTTTCTTT.

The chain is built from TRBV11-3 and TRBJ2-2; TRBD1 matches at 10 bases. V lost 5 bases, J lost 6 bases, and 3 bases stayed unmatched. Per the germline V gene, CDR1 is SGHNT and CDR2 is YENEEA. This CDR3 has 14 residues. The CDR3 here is CASSPGTGAGELFF. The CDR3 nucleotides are TGTGCCAGCAGCCCCGGGACAGGGGCCGGGGAGCTGTTTTTT. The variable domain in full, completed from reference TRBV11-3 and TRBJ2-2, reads EAGVVQSPRYKIIEKKQPVAFWCNPISGHNTLYWYLQNLGQGPELLIRYENEEAVDDSQLPKDRFSAERLKGVDSTLKIQPAELGDSAVYLCASSPGTGAGELFFGEGSRLTVL.

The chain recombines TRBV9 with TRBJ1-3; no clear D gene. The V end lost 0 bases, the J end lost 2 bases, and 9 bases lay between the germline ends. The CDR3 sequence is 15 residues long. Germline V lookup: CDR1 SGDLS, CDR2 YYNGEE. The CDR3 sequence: CASSVGGRAGNTIYF. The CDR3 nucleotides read TGTGCCAGCAGCGTAGGGGGTAGAGCTGGAAACACCATATATTTT.

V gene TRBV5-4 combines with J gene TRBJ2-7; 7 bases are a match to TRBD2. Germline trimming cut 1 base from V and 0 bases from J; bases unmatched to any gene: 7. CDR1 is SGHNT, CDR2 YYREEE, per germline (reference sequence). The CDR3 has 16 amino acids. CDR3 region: CASSLIYGGGSYEQYF. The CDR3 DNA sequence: TGTGCCAGCAGCTTGATATATGGCGGGGGCTCCTACGAGCAGTACTTC.

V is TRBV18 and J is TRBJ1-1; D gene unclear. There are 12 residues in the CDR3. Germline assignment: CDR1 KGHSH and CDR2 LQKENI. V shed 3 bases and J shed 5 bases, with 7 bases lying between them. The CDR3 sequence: CASSPRLTEAFF. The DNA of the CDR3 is TGTGCCAGCTCACCCAGGCTAACTGAAGCTTTCTTT. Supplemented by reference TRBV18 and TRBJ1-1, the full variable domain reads NAGVMQNPRHLVRRRGQEARLRCSPMKGHSHVYWYRQLPEEGLKFMVYLQKENIIDESGMPKERFSAEFPKEGPSILRIQQVVRGDSAAYFCASSPRLTEAFFGQGTRLTVV.

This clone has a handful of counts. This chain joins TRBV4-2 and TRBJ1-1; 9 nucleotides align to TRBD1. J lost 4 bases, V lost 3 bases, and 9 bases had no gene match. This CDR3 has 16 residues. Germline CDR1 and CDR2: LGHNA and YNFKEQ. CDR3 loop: CASSQHPGTGTTEAFF. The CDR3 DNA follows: TGTGCCAGCAGCCAGCATCCCGGGACAGGGACCACTGAAGCTTTCTTT.

The CDR3 DNA reads TGTGCCAGTAGGTCGGGAGACAGTAAAGAGACCCAGTACTTC. This sequence encodes CASRSGDSKETQYF. V is TRBV19 and J is TRBJ2-5, with TRBD2 as a possible D gene (6 bases). Deletions cut 6 bases from V and 3 bases from J, with 14 bases between. Germline CDR1 LNHDA, CDR2 SQIVND (reference sequence). The CDR3 spans 14 residues.

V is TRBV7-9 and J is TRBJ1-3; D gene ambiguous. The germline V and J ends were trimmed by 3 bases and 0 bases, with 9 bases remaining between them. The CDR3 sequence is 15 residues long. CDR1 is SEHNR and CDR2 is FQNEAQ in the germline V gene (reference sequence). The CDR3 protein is CASSFRTVSGNTIYF. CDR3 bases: TGTGCCAGCAGCTTTAGGACGGTCTCTGGAAACACCATATATTTT.

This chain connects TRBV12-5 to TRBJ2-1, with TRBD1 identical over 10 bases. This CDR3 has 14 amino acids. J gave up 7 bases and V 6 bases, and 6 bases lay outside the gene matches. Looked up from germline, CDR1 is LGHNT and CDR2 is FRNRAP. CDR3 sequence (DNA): TGTGCTAGTGGGACCGGGACAGGGGAAAATGAGCAGTTCTTC. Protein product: CASGTGTGENEQFF.

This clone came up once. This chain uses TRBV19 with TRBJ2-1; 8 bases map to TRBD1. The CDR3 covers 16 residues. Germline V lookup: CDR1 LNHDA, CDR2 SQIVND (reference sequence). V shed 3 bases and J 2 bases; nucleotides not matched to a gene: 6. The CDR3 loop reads CASSIPGGAPYNEQFF. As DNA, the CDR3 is TGTGCCAGTAGTATCCCAGGGGGCGCGCCCTACAATGAGCAGTTCTTC.

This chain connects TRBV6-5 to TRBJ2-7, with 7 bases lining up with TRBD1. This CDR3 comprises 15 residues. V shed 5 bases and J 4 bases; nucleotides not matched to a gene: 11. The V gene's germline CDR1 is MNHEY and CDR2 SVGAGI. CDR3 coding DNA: TGTGCCAGCAGTCATGCAAATGGGACAGTGTACGAGCAGTACTTC. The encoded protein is CASSHANGTVYEQYF.

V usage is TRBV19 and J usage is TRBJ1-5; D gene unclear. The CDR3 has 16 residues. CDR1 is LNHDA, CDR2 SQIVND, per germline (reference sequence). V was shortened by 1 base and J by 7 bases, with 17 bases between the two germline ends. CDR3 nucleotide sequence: TGTGCCAGTAGTATAGTAGTGGACCCGGCGGGGCAGCCCCAGCATTTT. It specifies CASSIVVDPAGQPQHF.

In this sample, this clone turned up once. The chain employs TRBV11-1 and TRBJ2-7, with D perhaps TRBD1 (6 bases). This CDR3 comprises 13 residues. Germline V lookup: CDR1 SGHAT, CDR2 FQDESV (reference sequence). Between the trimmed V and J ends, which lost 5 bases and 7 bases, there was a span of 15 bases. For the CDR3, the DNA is TGTGCCAGCAGCACCCGACTTGACAGGGAGCAGTACTTC. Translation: CASSTRLDREQYF.

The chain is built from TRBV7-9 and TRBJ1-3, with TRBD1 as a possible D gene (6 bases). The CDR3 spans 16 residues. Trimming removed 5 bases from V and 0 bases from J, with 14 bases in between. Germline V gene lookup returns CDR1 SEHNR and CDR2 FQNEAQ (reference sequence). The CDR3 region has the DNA TGTGCCAGCAGCAGACCATCAGGGGTCTCTGGAAACACCATATATTTT. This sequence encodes CASSRPSGVSGNTIYF. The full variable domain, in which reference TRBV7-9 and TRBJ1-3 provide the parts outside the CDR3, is DTGVSQNPRHKITKRGQNVTFRCDPISEHNRLYWYRQTLGQGPEFLTYFQNEAQLEKSRLLSDRFSAERPKGSFSTLEIQRTEQGDSAMYLCASSRPSGVSGNTIYFGEGSWLTVV.